Only one count was recorded for the clone carrying this T cell receptor beta chain. The sample originates from a study of HIV-infected patients and healthy controls. The V end lost 2 bases, the J end lost 4 bases, and 8 bases lay between the germline ends. Germline CDR1 SEHNR, CDR2 FQNEAQ (reference sequence). The length of the CDR3 is 14 residues. TCRdb used MiXCR to reprocess the 5' RACE reads, holding one entry per CDR3 protein. The repertoire holds about 63,000 distinct CDR3 sequences, around 17% seen once, with approximately 5.4% in the top ten. The sequence came from a human donor in good health. J is TRBJ2-2 and V is TRBV7-9, with D uncertain. Specimen: CD4+ T cells from blood. The CDR3 sequence: CASSLTLSTGELFF. For the CDR3, the DNA is TGTGCCAGCAGCTTAACCCTTAGCACCGGGGAGCTGTTTTTT.